The T cell receptor (beta chain) described here comes from a study of CD8+ T cells in alopecia areata. Overall study context: Those treated were given oral tofacitinib at 5 to 10 mg twice daily.

Sequencing templates came from extracted RNA that was reverse transcribed into cDNA. The protocol was immunoSEQ multiplex PCR, while the TCRdb copy is restricted to in-frame clones and leaves out a portion. The repertoire has 75,000 to 100,000 clones, 41% of them found once; the top ten carry about 1.5%. This clone was found once. What it recognizes is unknown. This CDR3 spans 14 amino acids. With 3 bases removed from V and 4 bases from J, the gap between germline ends came to 13 bases. From germline, CDR1 is SGHDT and CDR2 YYEEEE. Study results and caveats: Sequences from scalp samples also cover resident alphabeta T cells of normal skin. Lesional scalp displayed greater clonality than normal scalp, most notably in alopecia totalis/universalis. Unlike in mice, where it was clearer, TCR sharing across patients was less clear, possibly HLA-related.

The V and J genes are TRBV5-6 and TRBJ2-5; the D gene is possibly TRBD1 (5 bases). The source of this sequence is a human donor with alopecia areata. Sequences were obtained from CD4+ T cells sorted from blood. The CDR3 coding sequence is TGTGCCAGCAGCTCGTCCCGACAGCTAGAGACCCAGTACTTC. Its protein is CASSSSRQLETQYF.